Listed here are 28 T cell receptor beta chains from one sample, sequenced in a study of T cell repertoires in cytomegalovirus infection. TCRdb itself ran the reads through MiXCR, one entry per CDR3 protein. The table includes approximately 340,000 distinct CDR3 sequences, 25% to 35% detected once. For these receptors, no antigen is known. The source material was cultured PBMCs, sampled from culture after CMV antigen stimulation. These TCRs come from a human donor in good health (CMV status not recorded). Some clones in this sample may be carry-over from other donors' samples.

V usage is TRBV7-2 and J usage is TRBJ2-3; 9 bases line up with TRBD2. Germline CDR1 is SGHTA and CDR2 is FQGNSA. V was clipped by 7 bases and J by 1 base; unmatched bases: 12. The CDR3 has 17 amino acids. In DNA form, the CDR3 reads TGTGCCAGCACCAGGGGGGGGGCGGGAGGGGGCACAGATACGCAGTATTTT. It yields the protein CASTRGGAGGGTDTQYF.

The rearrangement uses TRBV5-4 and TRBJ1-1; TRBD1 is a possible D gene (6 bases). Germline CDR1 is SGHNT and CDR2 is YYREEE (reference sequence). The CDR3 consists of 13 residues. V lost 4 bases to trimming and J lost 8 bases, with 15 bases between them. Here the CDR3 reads CASSPEGGREAFF. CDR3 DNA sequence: TGTGCCAGCAGCCCGGAGGGGGGCCGAGAAGCTTTCTTT.

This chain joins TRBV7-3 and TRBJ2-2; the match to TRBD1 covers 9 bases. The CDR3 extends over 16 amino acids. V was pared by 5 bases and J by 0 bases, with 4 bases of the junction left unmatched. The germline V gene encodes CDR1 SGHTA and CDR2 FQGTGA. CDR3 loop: CASSTRQGANTGELFF. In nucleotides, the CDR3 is TGTGCCAGCAGCACGCGACAGGGGGCGAACACCGGGGAGCTGTTTTTT.

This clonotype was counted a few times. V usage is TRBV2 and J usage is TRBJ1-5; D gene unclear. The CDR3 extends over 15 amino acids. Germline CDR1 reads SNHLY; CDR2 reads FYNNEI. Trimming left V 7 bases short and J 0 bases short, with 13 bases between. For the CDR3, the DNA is TGTGCCAGCAAGGCACAGACATATAGCAATCAGCCCCAGCATTTT. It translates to CASKAQTYSNQPQHF.

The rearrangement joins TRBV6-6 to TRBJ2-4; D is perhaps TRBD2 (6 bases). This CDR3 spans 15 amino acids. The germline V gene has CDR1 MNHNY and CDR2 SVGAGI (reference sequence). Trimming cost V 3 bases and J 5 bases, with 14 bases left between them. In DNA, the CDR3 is TGTGCCAGCAGTTATGGCAGAGGAGGGGAAAACATTCAGTACTTC. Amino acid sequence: CASSYGRGGENIQYF.

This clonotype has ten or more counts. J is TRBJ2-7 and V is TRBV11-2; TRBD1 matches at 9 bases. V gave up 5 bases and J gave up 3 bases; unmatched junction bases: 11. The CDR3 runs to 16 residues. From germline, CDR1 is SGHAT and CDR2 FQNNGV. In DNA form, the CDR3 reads TGTGCCAGCAGCACGAGAGGGTACAGGGGGCACTACGAGCAGTACTTC. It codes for CASSTRGYRGHYEQYF.

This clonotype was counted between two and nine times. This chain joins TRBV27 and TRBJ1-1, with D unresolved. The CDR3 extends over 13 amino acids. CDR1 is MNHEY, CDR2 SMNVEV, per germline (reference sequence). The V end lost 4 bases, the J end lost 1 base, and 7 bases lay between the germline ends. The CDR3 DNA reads TGTGCCAGCAGTTCCGCAGGGAACACTGAAGCTTTCTTT. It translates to CASSSAGNTEAFF.

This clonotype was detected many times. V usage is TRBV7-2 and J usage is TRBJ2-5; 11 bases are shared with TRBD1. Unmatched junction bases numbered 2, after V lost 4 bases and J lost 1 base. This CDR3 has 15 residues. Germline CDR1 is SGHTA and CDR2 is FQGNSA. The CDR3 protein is CASSSGQGAQETQYF. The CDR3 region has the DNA TGTGCCAGCAGCTCCGGACAGGGGGCCCAAGAGACCCAGTACTTC.

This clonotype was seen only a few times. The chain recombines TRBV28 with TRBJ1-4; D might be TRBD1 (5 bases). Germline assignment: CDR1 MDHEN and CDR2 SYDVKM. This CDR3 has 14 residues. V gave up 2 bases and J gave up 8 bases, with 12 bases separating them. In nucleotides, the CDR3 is TGTGCCAGCAGTTTACAAGGGGCGCGGGAAAAACTGTTTTTT. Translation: CASSLQGAREKLFF.

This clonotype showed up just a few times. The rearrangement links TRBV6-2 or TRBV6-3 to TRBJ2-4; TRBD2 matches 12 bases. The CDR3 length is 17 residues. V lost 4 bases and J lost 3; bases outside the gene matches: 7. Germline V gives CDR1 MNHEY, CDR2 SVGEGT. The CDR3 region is CASSSSSGGALKNIQYF. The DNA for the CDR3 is TGTGCCAGCAGTTCCTCTAGCGGGGGGGCGCTCAAAAACATTCAGTACTTC.

CDR3: CASSLAWKGAGGYTF. In DNA, the CDR3 is TGTGCCAGCAGCTTAGCGTGGAAGGGGGCCGGTGGCTACACCTTC. J is TRBJ1-2 and V is TRBV7-2, with 7 nucleotides matching TRBD1. The CDR3 runs to 15 residues. V lost 0 bases and J lost 7; bases outside the gene matches: 8. Germline CDR1 SGHTA, CDR2 FQGNSA. Full variable domain (missing parts from reference TRBV7-2 and TRBJ1-2): GAGVSQSPSNKVTEKGKDVELRCDPISGHTALYWYRQSLGQGLEFLIYFQGNSAPDKSGLPSDRFSAERTGGSVSTLTIQRTQQEDSAVYLCASSLAWKGAGGYTFGSGTRLTVV.

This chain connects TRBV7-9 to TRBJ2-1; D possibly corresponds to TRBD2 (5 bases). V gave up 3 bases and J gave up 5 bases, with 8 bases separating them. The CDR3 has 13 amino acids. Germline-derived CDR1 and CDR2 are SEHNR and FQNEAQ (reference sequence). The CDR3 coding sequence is TGTGCCAGCAGCTTCCCTAGCAACAATGAGCAGTTCTTC. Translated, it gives CASSFPSNNEQFF.

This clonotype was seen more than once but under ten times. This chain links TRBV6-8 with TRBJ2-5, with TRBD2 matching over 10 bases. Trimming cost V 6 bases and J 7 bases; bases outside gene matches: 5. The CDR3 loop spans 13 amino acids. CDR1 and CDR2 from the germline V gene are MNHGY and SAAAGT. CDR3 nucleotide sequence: TGTGCCAGCAGGGCAGCGGGAGGGTTGACCCAGTACTTC. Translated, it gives CASRAAGGLTQYF.

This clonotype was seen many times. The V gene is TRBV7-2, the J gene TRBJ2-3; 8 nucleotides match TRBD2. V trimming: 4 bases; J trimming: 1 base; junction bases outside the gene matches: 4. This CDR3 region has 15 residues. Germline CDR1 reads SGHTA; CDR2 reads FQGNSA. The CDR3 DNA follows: TGTGCCAGCAGCTCGACTAGCGTCCGCACAGATACGCAGTATTTT. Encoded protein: CASSSTSVRTDTQYF.

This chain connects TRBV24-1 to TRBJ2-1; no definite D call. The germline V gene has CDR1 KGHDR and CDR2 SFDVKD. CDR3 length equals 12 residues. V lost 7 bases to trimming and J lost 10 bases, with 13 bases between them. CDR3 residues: CATRTGGGEQFF. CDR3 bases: TGTGCCACCAGAACCGGTGGCGGAGAGCAGTTCTTC.

The CDR3 coding sequence is TGTGCCAGTAGTATGGACCTTGTGGGCTACACCTTC. This sequence encodes CASSMDLVGYTF. The chain uses TRBV19 and TRBJ1-2; D is undetermined. V lost 3 bases and J 8 bases, leaving 10 bases between the germline ends. CDR1 is LNHDA, CDR2 SQIVND, per germline (reference sequence). The CDR3 extends over 12 amino acids.

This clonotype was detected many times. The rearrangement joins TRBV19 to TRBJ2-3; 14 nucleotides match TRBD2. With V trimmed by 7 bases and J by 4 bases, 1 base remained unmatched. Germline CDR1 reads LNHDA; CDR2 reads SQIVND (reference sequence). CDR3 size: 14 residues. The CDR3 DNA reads TGTGCCAGTAAGGGACTAGCGGGAGCAGATACGCAGTATTTT. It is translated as CASKGLAGADTQYF.

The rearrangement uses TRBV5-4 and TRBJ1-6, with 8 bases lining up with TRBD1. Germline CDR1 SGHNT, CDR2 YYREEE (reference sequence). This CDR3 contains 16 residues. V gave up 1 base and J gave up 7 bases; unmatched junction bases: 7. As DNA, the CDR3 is TGTGCCAGCAGCTTGCAGGGGGCATTGGGGAATTCACCCCTCCACTTT. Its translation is CASSLQGALGNSPLHF.

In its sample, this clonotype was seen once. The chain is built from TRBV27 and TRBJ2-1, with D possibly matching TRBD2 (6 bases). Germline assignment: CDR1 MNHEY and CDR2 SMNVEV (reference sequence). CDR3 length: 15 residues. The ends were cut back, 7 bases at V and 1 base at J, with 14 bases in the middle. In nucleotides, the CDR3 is TGTGCCAGCAAGCGGGCGGGTCCTTCCTACAATGAGCAGTTCTTC. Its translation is CASKRAGPSYNEQFF.

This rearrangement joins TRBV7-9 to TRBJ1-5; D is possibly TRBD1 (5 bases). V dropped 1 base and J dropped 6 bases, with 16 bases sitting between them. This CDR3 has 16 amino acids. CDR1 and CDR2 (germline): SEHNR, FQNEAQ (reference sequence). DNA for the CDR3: TGTGCCAGCAGCTTAGTGAAAGGTCAGGGCACTCAGCCCCAGCATTTT. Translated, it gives CASSLVKGQGTQPQHF.

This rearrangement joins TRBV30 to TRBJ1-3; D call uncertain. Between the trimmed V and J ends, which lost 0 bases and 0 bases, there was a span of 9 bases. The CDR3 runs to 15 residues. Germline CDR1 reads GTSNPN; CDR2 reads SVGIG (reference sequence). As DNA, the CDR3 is TGTGCCTGGAGTGTTTCGAGGAACTCTGGAAACACCATATATTTT. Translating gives CAWSVSRNSGNTIYF.

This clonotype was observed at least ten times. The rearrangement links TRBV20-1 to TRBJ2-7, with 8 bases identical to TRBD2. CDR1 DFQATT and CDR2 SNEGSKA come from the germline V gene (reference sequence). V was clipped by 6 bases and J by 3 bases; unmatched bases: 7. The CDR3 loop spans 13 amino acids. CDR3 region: CSALTSVGYEQYF. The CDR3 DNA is TGCAGTGCACTGACTAGCGTTGGCTACGAGCAGTACTTC.

The CDR3 DNA reads as TGTGCCAGTAGTATAGATCCTAGCGGGAGTGGCGATGAGCAGTTCTTC. Its translation is CASSIDPSGSGDEQFF. The rearrangement joins TRBV19 to TRBJ2-1; 10 nucleotides agree with TRBD2. The germline V gene has CDR1 LNHDA and CDR2 SQIVND (reference sequence). The CDR3 sequence is 16 residues long. Trimming removed 0 bases from V and 8 bases from J; junction bases left unmatched: 7.

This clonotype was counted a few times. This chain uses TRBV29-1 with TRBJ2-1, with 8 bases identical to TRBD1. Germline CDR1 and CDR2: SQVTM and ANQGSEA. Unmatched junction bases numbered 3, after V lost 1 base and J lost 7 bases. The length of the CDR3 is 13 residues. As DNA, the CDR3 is TGCAGCGTTGAAGCGACAGGGGAGAATGAGCAGTTCTTC. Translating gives CSVEATGENEQFF.

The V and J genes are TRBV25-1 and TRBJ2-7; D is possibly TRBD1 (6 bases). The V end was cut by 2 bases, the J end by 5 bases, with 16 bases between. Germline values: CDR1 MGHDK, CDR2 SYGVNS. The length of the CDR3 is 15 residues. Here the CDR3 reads CASSEGNRVIDEQYF. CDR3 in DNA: TGTGCCAGCAGTGAAGGGAACAGGGTAATCGACGAGCAGTACTTC.

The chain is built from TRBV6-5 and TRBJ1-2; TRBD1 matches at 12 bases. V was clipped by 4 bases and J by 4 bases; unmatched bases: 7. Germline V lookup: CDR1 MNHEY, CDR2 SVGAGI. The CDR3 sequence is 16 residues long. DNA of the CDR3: TGTGCCAGCAGTTCCGGGACAGGGGGCGACGTCTATGGCTACACCTTC. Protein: CASSSGTGGDVYGYTF.

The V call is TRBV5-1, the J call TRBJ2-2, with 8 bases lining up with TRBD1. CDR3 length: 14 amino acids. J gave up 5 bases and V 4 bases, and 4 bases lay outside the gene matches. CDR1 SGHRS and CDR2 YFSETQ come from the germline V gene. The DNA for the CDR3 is TGCGCCAGCAGCGGCAGGACAGGGACCGGGGAGCTGTTTTTT. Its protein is CASSGRTGTGELFF.

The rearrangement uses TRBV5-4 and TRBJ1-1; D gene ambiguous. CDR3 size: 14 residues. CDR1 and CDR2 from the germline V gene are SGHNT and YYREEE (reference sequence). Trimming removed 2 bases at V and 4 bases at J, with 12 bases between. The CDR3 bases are TGTGCCAGCAGCTTTAGGTTGGAGAGCACTGAAGCTTTCTTT. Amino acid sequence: CASSFRLESTEAFF. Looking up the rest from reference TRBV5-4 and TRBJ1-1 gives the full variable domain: ETGVTQSPTHLIKTRGQQVTLRCSSQSGHNTVSWYQQALGQGPQFIFQYYREEENGRGNFPPRFSGLQFPNYSSELNVNALELDDSALYLCASSFRLESTEAFFGQGTRLTVV.